This record looks at one TCR beta chain sequence and its context. The study recruited people aged about 18 to 95 years across approximately 24 US areas. The repertoire was sequenced with immunoSEQ multiplex PCR; TCRdb's copy has only in-frame clones and lacks some. The data hold roughly 150,000 clones, with roughly 84% observed a single time. The sample is drawn from a study of blood T cell repertoires in COVID-19. On the study more broadly: Samples taken during acute and convalescent COVID-19 were collected in the United States, Italy and Spain. From T cells, B-cell-depleted T cells, or PBMCs came the material, which was cDNA or gDNA.

CDR3 length: 16 amino acids. Germline lookup yields CDR1 LNHDA and CDR2 SQIVND (reference sequence). V shed 3 bases, J shed 4 bases, and the junction held 9 bases outside the gene matches. This clonotype was sampled from a man in his 70s who had been exposed to COVID-19. J is TRBJ2-3 and V is TRBV19; 8 bases match TRBD1. The sample was PBMCs or T cells enriched from blood (not recorded which). The CDR3, as DNA: TGTGCCAGTAGTATTGGGACAGGTGGCCCGTCAGATACGCAGTATTTT. Its protein is CASSIGTGGPSDTQYF. The whole variable domain, filled in from reference TRBV19 and TRBJ2-3, reads DGGITQSPKYLFRKEGQNVTLSCEQNLNHDAMYWYRQDPGQGLRLIYYSQIVNDFQKGDIAEGYSVSREKKESFPLTVTSAQKNPTAFYLCASSIGTGGPSDTQYFGPGTRLTVL.